This T cell receptor beta chain was retrieved from a study of cytomegalovirus exposure and HLA in healthy donors. The length of the CDR3 is 15 residues. J lost 4 bases, V lost 9 bases, and 8 bases had no gene match. Germline CDR1 is MNHNS and CDR2 is SASEGT. With 60 Vbeta and 13 Jbeta primers, the PCR was carried out. Using immunoSEQ multiplex PCR, the repertoire was profiled, and TCRdb retains in-frame clones only, with some absent. The sample carries approximately 92,000 clones, under 85% recorded once. A remark on this clone: Its antigen is unidentified.

Points from the study as a whole: Near-uniform donor sequencing depth was presumed by presence/absence analyses.

Nominal health characterized the donors when sampled, though unrecorded immune exposures were likely. The gene calls are TRBV6-1 and TRBJ1-4; 10 bases are shared with TRBD1. This receptor was identified in a man aged 50-60 years in good health and CMV-seropositive. The sequenced sample consisted of PBMCs. In DNA form, the CDR3 reads TGTGCCAGTGTTCCGGGACAGGGGATTAATGAAAAACTGTTTTTT. Its protein product is CASVPGQGINEKLFF.